The rows below give T cell receptor beta chains drawn from one sample of a study of blood T cell repertoires in COVID-19. The data were produced by immunoSEQ multiplex PCR, yet TCRdb's version contains in-frame clones alone and is incomplete. The data hold 190,000 or so clones, with 65% to 90% observed a single time. The sample comprised PBMCs or T cells enriched from blood (not recorded which). These receptors were collected from a woman aged 25 to 39 who had been exposed to COVID-19. CDR3s include the opening cysteine and the closing phenylalanine or tryptophan. Clone size, where shown, is once, few, many, or a class for clones that have expanded.

clone_size: .; v_call: TRBV19; cdr3_aa: CASSSTGSLTEAFF
clone_size: .; v_call: TRBV11-3; cdr3_aa: CASSLEHGQGVRIGTEAFF
clone_size: .; v_call: TRBV21-1; cdr3_aa: CASSKRTANYGYTF
clone_size: .; v_call: TRBV19; cdr3_aa: CASSITGPSSYEQYF
clone_size: .; v_call: TRBV4-1; cdr3_aa: CASSQAGLDPYNEQFF
clone_size: .; v_call: TRBV2; cdr3_aa: CASSEVASTDTQYF
clone_size: .; v_call: TRBV19; cdr3_aa: CASTPRGTKGYGYTF
clone_size: .; v_call: TRBV5-5; cdr3_aa: CASSLTPGNTEAFF
clone_size: once; v_call: TRBV10-3; cdr3_aa: CAISESTGGSSPLHF
clone_size: .; v_call: TRBV21-1; cdr3_aa: CASSKSTSPNTGELFF